This is a list of T cell receptor beta chains from one sample in a study of cytomegalovirus exposure and HLA in healthy donors. Measured with immunoSEQ multiplex PCR; TCRdb has only the in-frame clones, and not every one. The top ten clones hold roughly 7.2% of a sample with about 130,000 clones, approximately 81% of them seen once. Material: PBMCs. The receptors were gathered from a male donor in good health and CMV-seronegative. Both conserved end residues are part of each CDR3.

CDR3 protein	V gene	J gene
CASSLKFGEAGNYEQYF	TRBV7-2	TRBJ2-7
CAWSGLGLLETQYF	TRBV30	TRBJ2-5
CASSQAPGTSGSTDTQYF	TRBV4-3	TRBJ2-3
CASSTGTKAETQYF	TRBV5-4	TRBJ2-5
CASSTGAGGNYEQYF	TRBV7-3	TRBJ2-7
CASSSQETQYF	TRBV7-2	TRBJ2-5
CASSLGAGEGEAFF	TRBV5-4	TRBJ1-1
CASSLSGSFYGYTF	TRBV28	TRBJ1-2
CSSRPTLGSRGTEAFF	TRBV7-9	TRBJ1-1
CASSLLRGSNQPQHF	TRBV28	TRBJ1-5
CASSPTGGVNTEAFF	TRBV7-2	TRBJ1-1
CASFGTKPYEQYF	TRBV6-5	TRBJ2-7
CASSLTWWGGRYEQYF	TRBV5-4	NA
CASSRWPGELFF	TRBV19	TRBJ2-2
CASSRQGSTEAFF	TRBV2	TRBJ1-1
CASSYSSGGLADEQYF	TRBV6-6	TRBJ2-7
CASSQDHVGGYNEQFF	TRBV4-3	TRBJ2-1
CASSFRGPDTQYF	TRBV28	TRBJ2-3
CASSGGSGNTIYF	TRBV6-6	TRBJ1-3
CASSQDSRDQPQHF	TRBV4-2	TRBJ1-5
CASSPGTSGRTDTQYF	TRBV11-2	TRBJ2-3
CASSFRRSDEQYF	TRBV7-9	TRBJ2-7
CASRALWGEVTQYF	TRBV6-5	TRBJ2-5
CASSSTHQYSNQPQHF	TRBV6-6	TRBJ1-5
CASSYVPRGEQYF	TRBV6-1	TRBJ2-7
CSVEGEGSYGYTF	TRBV29-1	TRBJ1-2
CASSLKGPGYTGELFF	TRBV27	TRBJ2-2
CASSLSADSNQPQHF	TRBV28	TRBJ1-5
CSVRTSGTRETQYF	TRBV29-1	TRBJ2-5
CASSTDRLNTEAFF	TRBV11-1	TRBJ1-1
CASGRGAGGNTEAFF	TRBV12-5	TRBJ1-1
CSVEGRMNTEAFF	TRBV29-1	TRBJ1-1
CASSLQAGTNTGELFF	TRBV7-2	TRBJ2-2
CASSVRQDMNTEAFF	TRBV9	TRBJ1-1
CASSTIAGEAHEQFF	TRBV7-9	TRBJ2-1
CASSSSTDRQENIQYF	TRBV9	TRBJ2-4
CASSKTSSYNEQFF	TRBV5-1	TRBJ2-1
CASTQRGNTEAFF	TRBV5-1	TRBJ1-1
CASSFGGAGEPYEQYF	TRBV7-8	TRBJ2-7
CASSFTPPGTYEQYF	TRBV27	NA
CATTPEGVYSPLHF	TRBV6-6	TRBJ1-6
CASSLVAGTQLYEQFF	TRBV11-2	TRBJ2-1
CASSGARDTSYEQYF	TRBV5-5	TRBJ2-7
CASSLASTGVGQPQHF	TRBV7-2	TRBJ1-5
CASSQERGLAGGTDTQYF	TRBV4-2	TRBJ2-3
CASSPRNEQFF	TRBV7-2	TRBJ2-1
CASSKQGNQPQHF	TRBV19	TRBJ1-5
CASSVGPVETQYF	TRBV9	TRBJ2-5
CASSPTRDRGYNSPLHF	TRBV28	TRBJ1-6
CASSQTGFYGYTF	TRBV14	TRBJ1-2
CASSAVGGGPDTQYF	TRBV9	TRBJ2-3
CASSEREPDNEQFF	TRBV21-1	TRBJ2-1
CASSQVTGFAQYF	TRBV4-3	TRBJ2-3
CASSLLRAEAFF	TRBV5-6	TRBJ1-1
CATPSGGFTDTQYF	TRBV5-3	TRBJ2-3
CASSPAIRLASTDTQYF	TRBV5-1	TRBJ2-3
CASSLEGEGSYTF	TRBV5-1	TRBJ1-2
CASSLVDTGYGYTF	TRBV5-4	TRBJ1-2